The clone carrying this T cell receptor (beta chain) was seen more than once but under ten times. The CDR3 is 13 amino acids. The ends were cut back, 4 bases at V and 5 bases at J, with 12 bases in the middle. Germline-derived CDR1 and CDR2 are SGHNT and YYREEE (reference sequence). Sequencing was performed with immunoSEQ multiplex PCR; in TCRdb, only in-frame clones are kept and a portion is missing. Of 50,000 to 55,000 clones in the sample, 82% were seen once. The data were obtained in a study of blood T cell repertoires in COVID-19. This sequence was found in an elderly man with COVID-19, enrolled during active disease. The rearrangement links TRBV5-4 to TRBJ2-5; D may be TRBD2 (5 bases). Sequenced: peripheral blood. The CDR3 is CASSPVGGETQYF. Here the CDR3 DNA reads TGTGCCAGCAGCCCGGTGGGCGGGGAGACCCAGTACTTC.